This TCR beta chain came from a study of blood T cells in healthy people across ages. Germline assignment: CDR1 ENHRY and CDR2 SYGVKD. This CDR3 spans 14 amino acids. Trimming cost V 7 bases and J 3 bases, with 14 bases left between them. Next came a second PCR, run for about 7 to 12 cycles, which used a sample-barcoded 5' primer along with a J-beta primer mix. Tagging of each cDNA molecule was performed by a template-switch adaptor with 12 random nucleotides. One entry per CDR3 protein results from TCRdb running MiXCR on the 5' RACE reads. This table holds 600,000 to 900,000 distinct CDR3 sequences, roughly 25% found once. Healthy Caucasians from Russia aged about 6 to 100 served as donors. Staff drew ten milliliters of peripheral blood from each donor. The data were also submitted as part of a second study, on T cells of mothers and their children. That report adds: Three healthy Caucasian mothers and their six children were the donors.

The source of this sequence is a boy aged 5-17 years in good health. The sequencing sample was made of blood. The chain joins TRBV10-3 to TRBJ2-3; TRBD2 might be the D (6 bases). CDR3 sequence: CAIMSGGSTDTQYF. CDR3 nucleotides: TGTGCCATCATGAGTGGGGGGAGTACAGATACGCAGTATTTT.